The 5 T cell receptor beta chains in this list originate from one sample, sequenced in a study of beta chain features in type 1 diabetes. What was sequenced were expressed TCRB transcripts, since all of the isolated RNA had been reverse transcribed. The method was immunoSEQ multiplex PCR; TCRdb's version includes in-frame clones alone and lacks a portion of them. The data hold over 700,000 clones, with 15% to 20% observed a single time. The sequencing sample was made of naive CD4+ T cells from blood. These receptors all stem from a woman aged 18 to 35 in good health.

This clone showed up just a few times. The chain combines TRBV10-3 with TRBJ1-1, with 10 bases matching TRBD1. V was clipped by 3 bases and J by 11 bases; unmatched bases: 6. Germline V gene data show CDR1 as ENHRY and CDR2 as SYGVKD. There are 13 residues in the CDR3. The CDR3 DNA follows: TGTGCCATCAGTGACCGGGACAGGGGTCGTGCTTTCTTT. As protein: CAISDRDRGRAFF.

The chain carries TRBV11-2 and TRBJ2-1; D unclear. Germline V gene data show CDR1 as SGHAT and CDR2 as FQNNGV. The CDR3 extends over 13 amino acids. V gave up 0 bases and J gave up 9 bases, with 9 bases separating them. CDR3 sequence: CASSLDSVVEQFF. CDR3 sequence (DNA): TGTGCCAGCAGCTTAGACTCGGTGGTTGAGCAGTTCTTC. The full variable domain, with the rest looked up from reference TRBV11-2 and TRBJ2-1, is EAGVAQSPRYKIIEKRQSVAFWCNPISGHATLYWYQQILGQGPKLLIQFQNNGVVDDSQLPKDRFSAERLKGVDSTLKIQPAKLEDSAVYLCASSLDSVVEQFFGPGTRLTVL.

The CDR3 reads CASSHGLPEYNEQFF. As DNA, the CDR3 is TGTGCCAGCAGCCATGGGTTACCGGAATACAATGAGCAGTTCTTC. The rearrangement joins TRBV14 to TRBJ2-1; no clear D. Germline lookup yields CDR1 SGHDN and CDR2 FVKESK. Deletions cut 3 bases from V and 4 bases from J, with 13 bases between. The CDR3 is 15 amino acids. Filled out from reference TRBV14 and TRBJ2-1, the complete variable domain reads EAGVTQFPSHSVIEKGQTVTLRCDPISGHDNLYWYRRVMGKEIKFLLHFVKESKQDESGMPNNRFLAERTGGTYSTLKVQPAELEDSGVYFCASSHGLPEYNEQFFGPGTRLTVL.

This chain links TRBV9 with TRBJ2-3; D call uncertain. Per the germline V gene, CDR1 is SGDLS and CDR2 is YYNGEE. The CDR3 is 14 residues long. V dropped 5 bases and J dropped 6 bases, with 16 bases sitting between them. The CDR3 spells CASSASRDTDTQYF. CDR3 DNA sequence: TGTGCCAGCAGTGCCTCGCGTGATACGGATACGCAGTATTTT.

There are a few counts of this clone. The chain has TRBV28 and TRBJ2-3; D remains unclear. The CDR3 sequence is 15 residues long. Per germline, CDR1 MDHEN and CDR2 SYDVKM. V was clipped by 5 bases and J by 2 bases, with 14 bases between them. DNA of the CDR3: TGTGCCAGCAGTCATCGAGCTGAGCACACAGATACGCAGTATTTT. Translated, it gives CASSHRAEHTDTQYF.